This T cell receptor (beta chain) is drawn from a study of T-cell reconstitution after alpha-beta-depleted transplantation in children. As it was prepared, the TCRbeta library received unique molecular identifiers. TCRdb recomputed calls from the PCR reads with MiXCR, one row per CDR3 protein. The sample has about 350,000 distinct CDR3 sequences, roughly 13% seen once; the top ten hold approximately 4.2%. The CDR3 sequence is 16 residues long. Germline assignment: CDR1 SQVTM and CDR2 ANQGSEA. The junction had 14 bases not matched to a gene; V was cut back by 0 bases and J by 8 bases. Here the sequenced sample was PBMCs, taken from the stem cell graft. The sequence was collected from a human donor who donated a stem cell graft to a child with Fanconi anemia. The chain joins TRBV29-1 to TRBJ1-2; TRBD1 matches at 8 bases. The DNA of the CDR3 is TGCAGCGTTGAAGATAGGGGCTCCAGGGGGCTACGAGGCTACACCTTC. It encodes CSVEDRGSRGLRGYTF. Drawing the rest from reference TRBV29-1 and TRBJ1-2, the complete variable domain is SAVISQKPSRDICQRGTSLTIQCQVDSQVTMMFWYRQQPGQSLTLIATANQGSEATYESGFVIDKFPISRPNLTFSTLTVSNMSPEDSSIYLCSVEDRGSRGLRGYTFGSGTRLTVV.